This entry lists 18 T cell receptor beta chains sequenced from one sample in a study of blood T cell repertoires in COVID-19. TCRdb's copy holds only in-frame clones and misses some; the assay was immunoSEQ multiplex PCR. The sample lists about 120,000 clones, 70% to 90% seen once, with approximately 4.2% in the top ten. The sample comprised peripheral blood. The receptors shown here come from a man aged 35-49 years with acute or convalescent COVID-19.

The chain combines TRBV5-1 with TRBJ1-5, with TRBD1 matching over 8 bases. The J segment lost 8 bases and the V segment lost 4 bases, leaving 8 bases of the junction unmatched. CDR1 SGHRS and CDR2 YFSETQ come from the germline V gene. CDR3 length: 14 residues. The chain's CDR3 is CASSLDRDIEPQHF. In DNA form, the CDR3 reads TGCGCCAGCAGCCTGGACAGGGATATAGAGCCCCAGCATTTT.

This chain joins TRBV14 and TRBJ1-2; 8 bases are shared with TRBD1. The CDR3 loop spans 14 amino acids. Germline V gives CDR1 SGHDN, CDR2 FVKESK. The trim removed 3 bases at V and 4 bases at J, leaving 4 bases unmatched. CDR3 sequence (DNA): TGTGCCAGCAGCCACCCGGGACAGGCCTATGGCTACACCTTC. The encoded protein is CASSHPGQAYGYTF.

The V call is TRBV5-8, the J call TRBJ2-7, with 8 bases fitting TRBD2. The CDR3 is made up of 15 amino acids. V was clipped by 4 bases and J by 4 bases; unmatched bases: 10. Germline CDR1 SGHTS, CDR2 YDEGEE. CDR3 DNA sequence: TGTGCCAGCAGCGGATTTAGCGGGAAGGTTTACGAGCAGTACTTC. Its translation is CASSGFSGKVYEQYF.

The chain has TRBV4-1 and TRBJ2-7; a weak D match, TRBD1 (6 bases). Trimming removed 0 bases at V and 0 bases at J, with 6 bases between. This CDR3 is 14 amino acids long. Germline CDR1 reads MGHRA; CDR2 reads YSYEKL. CDR3 sequence reads: CASSQEDSSYEQYF. CDR3 sequence (DNA): TGCGCCAGCAGCCAAGAGGACAGCTCCTACGAGCAGTACTTC.

This rearrangement joins TRBV15 to TRBJ2-3; 7 positions match TRBD2. The CDR3 spans 17 residues. Per the germline V gene, CDR1 is LNHNV and CDR2 is YYDKDF (reference sequence). Trimming at V came to 5 bases and at J to 3 bases, leaving 14 bases not matched to a gene. The CDR3 nucleotides read TGTGCCACCAGCGAGAGATTGACGGGAGGCAGGACAGATACGCAGTATTTT. This sequence encodes CATSERLTGGRTDTQYF.

The rearrangement uses TRBV6-1 and TRBJ1-2, with TRBD1 as a possible D gene (5 bases). CDR3 length equals 15 residues. Germline CDR1 and CDR2: MNHNS and SASEGT. With 1 base removed from V and 5 bases from J, the gap between germline ends came to 14 bases. The CDR3 spells CASSEEAGPNYGYTF. In nucleotides, the CDR3 is TGTGCCAGCAGTGAAGAGGCAGGGCCGAATTATGGCTACACCTTC.

The chain carries TRBV12-3 or TRBV12-4 and TRBJ1-1; possibly TRBD1 for D (5 bases). This CDR3 contains 13 residues. V lost 7 bases to trimming and J lost 4 bases, with 13 bases between them. CDR3 sequence reads: CASNQGLGTEAFF. Here the CDR3 DNA reads TGTGCCAGCAATCAGGGTTTGGGCACTGAAGCTTTCTTT.

This clone was detected only a few times. The genes are TRBV3-1 (or the pseudogene TRBV3-2) and TRBJ1-2; D unresolved. V gave up 1 base and J gave up 4 bases, with 16 bases separating them. The CDR3 extends over 16 amino acids. The germline CDR1 and CDR2 sequences are LGHDT and YNNKEL (reference sequence). The DNA of the CDR3 is TGTGCCAGCAGCCAAGTCTCTCCTATTGCGTCCTATGGCTACACCTTC. Its translation is CASSQVSPIASYGYTF.

The chain joins TRBV5-6 to TRBJ1-1; D possibly corresponds to TRBD1 (5 bases). Germline V gives CDR1 SGHDT, CDR2 YYEEEE. This CDR3 comprises 15 residues. V was clipped by 5 bases and J by 4 bases, with 18 bases between them. The CDR3 sequence is CASRSEGQRSTEAFF. The CDR3 DNA follows: TGTGCCAGCAGGTCGGAGGGGCAAAGAAGCACTGAAGCTTTCTTT.

The chain combines TRBV5-8 with TRBJ1-4; D is unresolved. The V end lost 3 bases, the J end lost 2 bases, and 11 bases lay between the germline ends. CDR1 and CDR2 (germline): SGHTS, YDEGEE. The length of the CDR3 is 15 residues. The CDR3 bases are TGTGCCAGCAGCTCCGGGCGGGCGACTAATGAAAAACTGTTTTTT. Translated, it gives CASSSGRATNEKLFF.

The chain employs TRBV9 and TRBJ1-1; D remains unclear. This CDR3 has 15 residues. V was shortened by 1 base and J by 1 base, with 11 bases between the two germline ends. Germline V gene sequence: CDR1 SGDLS, CDR2 YYNGEE. CDR3 in amino acids: CASSVSLGGNTEAFF. The CDR3 coding sequence is TGTGCCAGCAGCGTATCTTTGGGAGGGAACACTGAAGCTTTCTTT.

V and J are TRBV11-2 and TRBJ2-1, with 12 bases fitting TRBD2. Germline CDR1 is SGHAT and CDR2 is FQNNGV. The CDR3 is 16 residues long. Trimming at V came to 4 bases and at J to 2 bases, leaving 3 bases not matched to a gene. CDR3 nucleotide sequence: TGTGCCAGCAGCTCGAGACTAGCGGGGGCCTACAATGAGCAGTTCTTC. This sequence encodes CASSSRLAGAYNEQFF.

This chain joins TRBV13 and TRBJ1-6; TRBD1 matches at 7 bases. The CDR3 has 15 amino acids. V dropped 5 bases and J dropped 7; count of bases not matched to a gene: 8. The germline V gene encodes CDR1 PRHDT and CDR2 FYEKMQ (reference sequence). CDR3 amino acids: CASSIRGLGNSPLHF. The CDR3 bases are TGTGCCAGCAGCATAAGGGGGCTTGGGAATTCACCCCTCCACTTT.

CDR3 loop: CASSPTPPGQGRYGYTF. The CDR3 DNA follows: TGTGCCAGCTCACCAACACCCCCGGGACAGGGGAGGTACGGCTACACCTTC. The chain is built from TRBV18 and TRBJ1-2; 10 positions match TRBD1. The CDR3 is 17 residues long. Germline CDR1 reads KGHSH; CDR2 reads LQKENI. Trimming removed 2 bases from V and 8 bases from J; junction bases left unmatched: 14.

DNA of the CDR3: TGTGCCTGGATTTGGGGCGCGGGAGTGGGGGAGCAGTACTTC. Amino acids: CAWIWGAGVGEQYF. The chain carries TRBV30 and TRBJ2-7; 7 bases agree with TRBD2. This CDR3 is built from 14 residues. Germline CDR1 and CDR2: GTSNPN and SVGIG (reference sequence). Unmatched junction bases numbered 13, after V lost 4 bases and J lost 7 bases.

The CDR3 coding sequence is TGTGCCAGCAGTTACTCTCCCAGGGGGCGTGAAAAACTGTTTTTT. This sequence encodes CASSYSPRGREKLFF. The chain carries TRBV6-5 and TRBJ1-4, with 8 bases lining up with TRBD1. The J segment lost 7 bases and the V segment lost 0 bases, leaving 4 bases of the junction unmatched. Germline CDR1 and CDR2: MNHEY and SVGAGI. The CDR3 is made up of 15 amino acids.

The chain carries TRBV15 and TRBJ2-3; D is perhaps TRBD1 (5 bases). V was trimmed by 3 bases and J by 5 bases, leaving 18 bases between them. CDR3 size: 16 residues. The germline V gene has CDR1 LNHNV and CDR2 YYDKDF (reference sequence). The CDR3 nucleotides are TGTGCCACCAGCAGGGGTGTCGGGCAGGGAATAGATACGCAGTATTTT. It yields the protein CATSRGVGQGIDTQYF.

V usage is TRBV7-6 and J usage is TRBJ1-1; D may be TRBD1 (5 bases). Germline V lookup: CDR1 SGHVS, CDR2 FNYEAQ. V was shortened by 10 bases and J by 6 bases, with 9 bases between the two germline ends. The CDR3 sequence is 10 residues long. The CDR3 sequence is CANRGAEAFF. The CDR3 DNA sequence: TGTGCCAATAGGGGCGCTGAAGCTTTCTTT.